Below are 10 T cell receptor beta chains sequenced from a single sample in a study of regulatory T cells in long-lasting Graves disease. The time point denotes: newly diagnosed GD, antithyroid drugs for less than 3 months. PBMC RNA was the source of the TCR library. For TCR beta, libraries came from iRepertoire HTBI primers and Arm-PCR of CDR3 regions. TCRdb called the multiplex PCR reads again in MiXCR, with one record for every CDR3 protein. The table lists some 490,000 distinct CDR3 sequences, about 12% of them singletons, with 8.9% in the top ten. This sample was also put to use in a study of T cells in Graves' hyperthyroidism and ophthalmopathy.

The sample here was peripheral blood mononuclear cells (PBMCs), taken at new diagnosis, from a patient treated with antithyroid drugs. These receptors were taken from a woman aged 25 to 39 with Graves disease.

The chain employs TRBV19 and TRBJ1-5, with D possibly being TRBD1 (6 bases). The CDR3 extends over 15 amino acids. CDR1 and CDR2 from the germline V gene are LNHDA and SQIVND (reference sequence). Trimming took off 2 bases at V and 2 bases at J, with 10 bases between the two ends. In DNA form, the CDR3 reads TGTGCCAGTAGTATATGGGGGCGCGGCAATCAGCCCCAGCATTTT. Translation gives CASSIWGRGNQPQHF.

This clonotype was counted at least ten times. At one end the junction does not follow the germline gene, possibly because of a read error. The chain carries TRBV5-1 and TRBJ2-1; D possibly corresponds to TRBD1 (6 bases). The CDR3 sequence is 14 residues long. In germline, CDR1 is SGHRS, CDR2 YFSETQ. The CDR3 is CASSLDSSYNEQFF. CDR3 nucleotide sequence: TGTGCCAGCAGCTTGGACAGTTCCTACAATGAGCAGTTCTTC.

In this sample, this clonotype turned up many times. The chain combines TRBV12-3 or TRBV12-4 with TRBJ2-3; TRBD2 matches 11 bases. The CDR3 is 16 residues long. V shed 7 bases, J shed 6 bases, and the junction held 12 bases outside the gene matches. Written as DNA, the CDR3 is TGTGCCAGCACCCTGGGTAGCGGGAGGGGGGGGGATACGCAGTATTTT. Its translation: CASTLGSGRGGDTQYF.

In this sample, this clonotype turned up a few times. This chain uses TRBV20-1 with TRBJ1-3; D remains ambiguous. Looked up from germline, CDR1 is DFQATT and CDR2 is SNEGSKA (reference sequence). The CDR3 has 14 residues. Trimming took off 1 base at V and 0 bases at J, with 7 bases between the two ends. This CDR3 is CSARVGSSGNTIYF. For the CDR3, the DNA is TGCAGTGCTAGAGTTGGAAGCTCTGGAAACACCATATATTTT.

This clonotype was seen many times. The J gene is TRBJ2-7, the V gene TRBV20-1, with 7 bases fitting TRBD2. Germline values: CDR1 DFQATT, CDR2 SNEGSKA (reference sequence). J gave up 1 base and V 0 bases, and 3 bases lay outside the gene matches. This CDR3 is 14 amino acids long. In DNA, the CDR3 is TGCAGTGCTAGAGATTCACTAGCGTCCTACGAGCAGTACTTC. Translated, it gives CSARDSLASYEQYF.

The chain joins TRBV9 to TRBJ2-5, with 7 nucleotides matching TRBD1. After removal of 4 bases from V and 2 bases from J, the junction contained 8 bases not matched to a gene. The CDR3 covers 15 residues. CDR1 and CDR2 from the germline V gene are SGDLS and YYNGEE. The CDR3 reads CASSLRQGWQETQYF. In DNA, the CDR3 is TGTGCCAGCAGCCTCCGACAGGGTTGGCAAGAGACCCAGTACTTC.

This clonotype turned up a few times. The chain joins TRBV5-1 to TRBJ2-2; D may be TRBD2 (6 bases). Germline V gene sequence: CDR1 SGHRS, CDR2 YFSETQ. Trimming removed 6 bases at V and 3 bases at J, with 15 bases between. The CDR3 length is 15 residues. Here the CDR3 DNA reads TGCGCCAGCACTCCGGGAGCCCGGGACACCGGGGAGCTGTTTTTT. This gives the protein CASTPGARDTGELFF. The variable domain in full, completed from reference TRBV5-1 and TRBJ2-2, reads KAGVTQTPRYLIKTRGQQVTLSCSPISGHRSVSWYQQTPGQGLQFLFEYFSETQRNKGNFPGRFSGRQFSNSRSEMNVSTLELGDSALYLCASTPGARDTGELFFGEGSRLTVL.

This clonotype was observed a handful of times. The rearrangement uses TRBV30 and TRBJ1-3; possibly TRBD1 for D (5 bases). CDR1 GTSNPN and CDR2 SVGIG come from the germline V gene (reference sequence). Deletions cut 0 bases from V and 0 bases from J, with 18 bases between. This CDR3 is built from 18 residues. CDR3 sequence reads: CAWSVLPEGRLSGNTIYF. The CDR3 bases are TGTGCCTGGAGTGTACTGCCCGAGGGACGGCTCTCTGGAAACACCATATATTTT.

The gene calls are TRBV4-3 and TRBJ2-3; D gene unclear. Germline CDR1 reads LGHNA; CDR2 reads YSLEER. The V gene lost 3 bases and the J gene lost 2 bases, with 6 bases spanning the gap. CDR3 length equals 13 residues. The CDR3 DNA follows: TGCGCCAGCAGCCAGGGTCTCACAGATACGCAGTATTTT. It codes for CASSQGLTDTQYF.

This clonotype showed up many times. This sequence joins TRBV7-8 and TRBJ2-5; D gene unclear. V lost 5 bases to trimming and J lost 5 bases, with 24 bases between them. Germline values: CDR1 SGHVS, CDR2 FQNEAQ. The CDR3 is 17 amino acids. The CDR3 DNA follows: TGTGCCAGCAGCCCCCGTATTAGAGAGGCCACAAGGGAGACCCAGTACTTC. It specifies CASSPRIREATRETQYF.